The TCR beta chain under discussion was sequenced for a study of blood T cell repertoires in COVID-19 (dated by TCRdb to about 2020). Regarding the study in general: Collaborator samples came from the United States, Italy and Spain and covered acute and convalescent phases of COVID-19. Sample metadata almost always included a de-identified subject ID, COVID-19 status, age in years and sex. The repertoires were released in a freely available public database intended as a resource for research on the immune response to SARS-CoV-2. The dataset comprised deeply sampled blood TCRbeta repertoires from subjects exposed to, actively infected with, or recovered from COVID-19. Where available, HLA class I and class II types were taken from metadata supplied by the sample provider and were not determined by assay-based typing. The samples were drawn from two sources: the first 160 participants of the ongoing ImmuneRACE study, and 950 to 1,500 subjects contributed by 6 global collaborators. The material from the prospective study consisted of cDNA or gDNA derived from T cells, B-cell-depleted T cells, or PBMCs. Summary of the overall study and its limitations: Clinical and demographic metadata were provided uncurated, with the amount varying by source and participant.

The immunoSEQ Assay, a bias-controlled multiplex PCR, was used to amplify TCRbeta CDR3 regions from genomic DNA. The original methods were these. Nucleated cell counts per sample were estimated from amplification of reference gene primers within the assay. Sequence reads were collapsed and filtered to measure the absolute abundance of every unique TCRbeta CDR3 rearrangement. For each sample, productive Simpson clonality was calculated by taking the square root of Simpson's diversity index across productive rearrangements. The immuneACCESS repertoire file appears here via TCRdb, limited to in-frame rearrangements. These files lack a portion of the clones; in checked studies, under half of the deficit traces to unresolved V genes, and the cause of the others is not known. The V and J calls and clone size come from that table; D and trimming were worked out from the DNA. This sample has 50,000 or so clones in its table, and more than 90% of those were observed once. Of the sample, under 4.5% falls within the top ten clones.

Collaborating institutions collected whole blood in K2EDTA tubes following their own protocols. For TCRbeta analysis, collaborators shipped samples in one of three forms: frozen whole blood, isolated PBMCs, or DNA extracted from either of those sample types. The CDR3 has 15 amino acids, counting the end cysteine and phenylalanine. Only the CDR3 DNA is retained, 45 bases long and in frame from the first base. The germline V gene sets CDR1 to MNHEY and CDR2 to SVGAGI. Ends trimmed: V by 6 bases, J by 9 bases; bases unmatched to a gene: 11. For this clone: Its antigen is still unknown. One base away there is no much larger clone; base qualities are not given.

The sequence is built from TRBV6-5 and TRBJ2-3; the central 11 bases match TRBD2. The source material was peripheral blood. The origin of this receptor is a human donor in a cohort sampled during active COVID-19. Read as DNA, the sequence is TGTGCCAGCAGCGGGACTAGCGGTGGGAAAGGGACGCAGTATTTT. The encoded protein is CASSGTSGGKGTQYF.